Below are 31 T cell receptor beta chains sequenced from a single sample in a study of CD8 T cells in Susac syndrome. An input of 0.5 to 1 ug of RNA was subjected to reverse transcription using random hexamers. TCRdb re-called the immunoSEQ multiplex PCR reads through MiXCR, storing one row per CDR3 protein. The repertoire has over 150,000 distinct CDR3 sequences, 85% to 95% of them found once; the top ten carry around 0.097%. The material sequenced was CD4+ T cells from PBMCs. The receptors shown here come from a human donor with multiple sclerosis.

The chain couples TRBV19 to TRBJ2-1; 9 bases match TRBD2. CDR3 length: 16 amino acids. From germline, CDR1 is LNHDA and CDR2 SQIVND (reference sequence). V lost 2 bases, J lost 7 bases, and 9 bases stayed unmatched. The CDR3 DNA reads as TGTGCCAGTAGTATACGAAGGGCGGGGGGGTGGAATGAGCAGTTCTTC. Its protein product is CASSIRRAGGWNEQFF.

This chain links TRBV9 with TRBJ2-6; no definite D call. V dropped 6 bases and J dropped 0 bases, with 16 bases sitting between them. CDR1 and CDR2 from the germline V gene are SGDLS and YYNGEE. This CDR3 has 17 amino acids. This chain's CDR3 is CASNAGPRSSGANVLTF. Written as DNA, the CDR3 is TGTGCCAGCAATGCAGGACCCCGTAGCTCTGGGGCCAACGTCCTGACTTTC.

The rearrangement links TRBV27 to TRBJ2-7, with 9 bases fitting TRBD1. Germline trimming cut 5 bases from V and 3 bases from J; bases unmatched to any gene: 8. CDR1 is MNHEY and CDR2 is SMNVEV in the germline V gene (reference sequence). The CDR3 runs to 15 residues. The CDR3 DNA reads as TGTGCCAGCAGTCCGCAGCAGGGACAGGGCTACGAGCAGTACTTC. This codes for CASSPQQGQGYEQYF.

The chain links TRBV9 to TRBJ2-3; 8 nucleotides line up with TRBD2. The CDR3 loop spans 17 amino acids. Germline assignment: CDR1 SGDLS and CDR2 YYNGEE. Trimming took 1 base from V and 5 from J; bases not matched to a gene: 12. The CDR3 DNA reads as TGTGCCAGCAGCGTATTGGGGTCCGGGAGGGCGGTAGATACGCAGTATTTT. Its protein product is CASSVLGSGRAVDTQYF.

The CDR3 nucleotides are TGTGCCTGGAGTCGGCGTGGGGGAAGGGCCGGGGAGCTGTTTTTT. Translating gives CAWSRRGGRAGELFF. V is TRBV30 and J is TRBJ2-2; either TRBD1 or TRBD2 may fit D (5 bases each). CDR3 length: 15 residues. The ends were cut back, 2 bases at V and 6 bases at J, with 16 bases in the middle. In germline, CDR1 is GTSNPN, CDR2 SVGIG (reference sequence).

The chain links TRBV6-2 or TRBV6-3 to TRBJ1-5, with D unresolved. Trimming pared 6 bases from V and 2 bases from J, leaving 8 bases between. This CDR3 has 13 amino acids. Per the germline V gene, CDR1 is MNHEY and CDR2 is SVGEGT. The CDR3 coding sequence is TGTGCCAGCAGACTAATAGGCAATCAGCCCCAGCATTTT. Amino acids: CASRLIGNQPQHF.

This clonotype has more than one count but fewer than ten. The chain carries TRBV2 and TRBJ2-3, with D uncertain. Trimming took 5 bases from V and 3 from J, leaving 6 bases between them. The CDR3 is 12 amino acids. Germline CDR1 SNHLY, CDR2 FYNNEI. For the CDR3, the DNA is TGTGCCAGCAGTCCCAAGACAGATACGCAGTATTTT. It specifies CASSPKTDTQYF.

V gene TRBV12-2 combines with J gene TRBJ1-1. TRBV12-2 is tagged as a pseudogene. The CDR3 loop spans 16 amino acids. CDR3 sequence (DNA): TGTGCAAGTCGCTTACTCGTTATCTTCGAGAACACTGAAGCTTTCTTT. This sequence encodes CASRLLVIFENTEAFF.

A single count supports this clonotype. This CDR3 is CSATTQGAGEQYF. The CDR3 region has the DNA TGCAGTGCTACCACACAGGGGGCTGGTGAGCAGTACTTC. V gene TRBV20-1 combines with J gene TRBJ2-7; 9 bases are a match to TRBD1. Germline V gene sequence: CDR1 DFQATT, CDR2 SNEGSKA (reference sequence). CDR3 size: 13 residues. Trimming cost V 4 bases and J 7 bases; bases outside gene matches: 8.

The chain is built from TRBV7-9 and TRBJ1-1, with D hard to call. The V gene lost 2 bases and the J gene lost 4 bases, with 11 bases spanning the gap. The CDR3 has 14 amino acids. Per the germline V gene, CDR1 is SEHNR and CDR2 is FQNEAQ (reference sequence). CDR3 nucleotide sequence: TGTGCCAGCAGCTTACGATCGGGGAGCACTGAAGCTTTCTTT. Residues: CASSLRSGSTEAFF.

Concerning this clonotype itself: At one end the junction does not follow the germline gene, possibly because of a read error. The chain has TRBV13 and TRBJ2-5, with TRBD1 matching 7 bases. Germline V gene sequence: CDR1 PRHDT, CDR2 FYEKMQ (reference sequence). The CDR3 extends over 12 amino acids. In DNA form, the CDR3 reads TGTGCCAGCAGCCACCCAACAGGGGACCCGTTCTTC. This encodes CASSHPTGDPFF.

The rearrangement uses TRBV11-2 and TRBJ1-6; D might be TRBD1 (5 bases). Germline V gene lookup returns CDR1 SGHAT and CDR2 FQNNGV. Deletions cut 8 bases from V and 6 bases from J, with 11 bases between. The CDR3 length is 13 residues. The CDR3 loop reads CASRRGSNSPLHF. In DNA form, the CDR3 reads TGTGCCAGCCGGAGGGGAAGTAATTCACCCCTCCACTTT.

J is TRBJ1-1 and V is TRBV29-1; unclear D gene. Trimming cost V 2 bases and J 3 bases, with 4 bases left between them. This CDR3 comprises 11 residues. Per the germline V gene, CDR1 is SQVTM and CDR2 is ANQGSEA. This chain's CDR3 is CSVETYTEAFF. In DNA, the CDR3 is TGCAGCGTTGAAACTTACACTGAAGCTTTCTTT.

V and J are TRBV27 and TRBJ2-6; no definite D call. Trimming pared 6 bases from V and 2 bases from J, leaving 11 bases between. The CDR3 length is 15 residues. CDR1 and CDR2 from the germline V gene are MNHEY and SMNVEV (reference sequence). DNA of the CDR3: TGTGCCAGCAGCCCATGGGGAACTGGGGCCAACGTCCTGACTTTC. Its translation: CASSPWGTGANVLTF.

J is TRBJ2-7 and V is TRBV14, with D perhaps TRBD2 (6 bases). The CDR3 consists of 14 residues. Looked up from germline, CDR1 is SGHDN and CDR2 is FVKESK. V dropped 6 bases and J dropped 1 base, with 13 bases sitting between them. The CDR3 sequence is CASSQGLPSYEQYF. CDR3 DNA: TGTGCCAGCAGTCAGGGACTGCCTTCCTACGAGCAGTACTTC.

The rearrangement links TRBV18 to TRBJ2-6; a weak D match, TRBD1 (5 bases). The CDR3 spans 19 residues. V lost 2 bases and J 1 base, leaving 18 bases between the germline ends. Germline lookup yields CDR1 KGHSH and CDR2 LQKENI. Here the CDR3 DNA reads TGTGCCAGCTCACCAATGACGCAGGGTATCGAGTCTGGGGCCAACGTCCTGACTTTC. Amino acids: CASSPMTQGIESGANVLTF.

This chain links TRBV9 with TRBJ2-1; D possibly corresponds to TRBD2 (5 bases). Trimming cost V 4 bases and J 9 bases, with 14 bases left between them. CDR1 and CDR2 from the germline V gene are SGDLS and YYNGEE. The CDR3 extends over 13 amino acids. CDR3 bases: TGTGCCAGCAGCCAGCAGGTGGGGAGTGAGCAGTTCTTC. Its protein is CASSQQVGSEQFF.

Of note for this clonotype: One end of the junction fails to match germline, which may point to a read error. This chain connects TRBV11-2 to TRBJ1-2; possibly TRBD1 for D (5 bases). Per the germline V gene, CDR1 is SGHAT and CDR2 is FQNNGV. The CDR3 sequence is 15 residues long. The CDR3 coding sequence is TGTGCCAGCAGCTTACAGGCAGGGACTAACCATGGCTACACCTTC. As protein: CASSLQAGTNHGYTF.

The chain carries TRBV27 and TRBJ2-7; the D gene is possibly TRBD1 (6 bases). The CDR3 sequence is 14 residues long. The V gene lost 4 bases and the J gene lost 3 bases, with 13 bases spanning the gap. Germline assignment: CDR1 MNHEY and CDR2 SMNVEV (reference sequence). The CDR3 is CASSSAQGSYEQYF. In nucleotides, the CDR3 is TGTGCCAGCAGTTCGGCTCAGGGGAGCTACGAGCAGTACTTC.

The rearrangement links TRBV7-2 to TRBJ2-7; 8 bases are shared with TRBD1. Unmatched junction bases numbered 5, after V lost 2 bases and J lost 2 bases. The length of the CDR3 is 15 residues. Germline V lookup: CDR1 SGHTA, CDR2 FQGNSA. In DNA form, the CDR3 reads TGTGCCAGCAGCTTATTTAGGACAGGGACCTACGAGCAGTACTTC. It yields the protein CASSLFRTGTYEQYF.

The rearrangement joins TRBV13 to TRBJ2-1; D unresolved. The V gene's germline CDR1 is PRHDT and CDR2 FYEKMQ (reference sequence). Trimming shortened V by 5 bases and J by 5 bases, and 13 bases separated the two germline ends. The CDR3 covers 14 residues. In DNA, the CDR3 is TGTGCCAGCAGCCCGATAAGTAACAACAATGAGCAGTTCTTC. Amino acids: CASSPISNNNEQFF.

For the CDR3, the DNA is TGTGCCACCAGTGATTTCGCACAGGGGAATCCGGCCAATCAGCCCCAGCATTTT. Translated, it gives CATSDFAQGNPANQPQHF. The rearrangement links TRBV24-1 to TRBJ1-5; 7 nucleotides match TRBD1. The CDR3 runs 18 residues. Germline V gene sequence: CDR1 KGHDR, CDR2 SFDVKD. The junction had 11 bases not matched to a gene; V was cut back by 1 base and J by 3 bases.

The chain uses TRBV28 and TRBJ1-6, with D perhaps matching TRBD1 (6 bases). Germline CDR1 and CDR2: MDHEN and SYDVKM. With 4 bases removed from V and 12 bases from J, the gap between germline ends came to 19 bases. The CDR3 is made up of 15 amino acids. The CDR3 DNA reads as TGTGCCAGCAGTTACTCGGGGGCGACCCGTAAACCCCTCCACTTT. Translated: CASSYSGATRKPLHF.

The V call is TRBV4-3, the J call TRBJ2-3; 11 nucleotides line up with TRBD2. This CDR3 is built from 17 residues. The J segment lost 2 bases and the V segment lost 1 base, leaving 5 bases of the junction unmatched. CDR1 is LGHNA and CDR2 is YSLEER in the germline V gene. The CDR3 sequence is CASSQGGTSGYTDTQYF. As DNA, the CDR3 is TGCGCCAGCAGCCAAGGGGGGACTAGCGGCTACACAGATACGCAGTATTTT.

This clonotype was detected once. This rearrangement joins TRBV2 to TRBJ2-7; perhaps D is TRBD1 or TRBD2 (5 bases each). V lost 8 bases and J 7 bases, leaving 12 bases between the germline ends. The germline V gene has CDR1 SNHLY and CDR2 FYNNEI. The CDR3 consists of 11 residues. The CDR3: CASEGSGEQYF. CDR3 sequence (DNA): TGTGCCAGCGAGGGGTCTGGAGAGCAGTACTTC.

This chain connects TRBV20-1 to TRBJ2-5; 8 bases align to TRBD2. CDR1 DFQATT and CDR2 SNEGSKA come from the germline V gene (reference sequence). The CDR3 runs 14 residues. Unmatched junction bases numbered 7, after V lost 4 bases and J lost 3 bases. The CDR3 sequence: CSATIAGSKETQYF. The CDR3 bases are TGCAGTGCTACGATAGCGGGGAGTAAAGAGACCCAGTACTTC.

CDR3 in DNA: TGTGCCAGCAGCTCCTATAGCGGGAGGGCCTACGAGCAGTACTTC. It is translated as CASSSYSGRAYEQYF. The chain recombines TRBV7-6 with TRBJ2-7; 11 nucleotides align to TRBD2. This CDR3 spans 15 amino acids. CDR1 is SGHVS, CDR2 FNYEAQ, per germline. Germline trimming cut 4 bases from V and 2 bases from J; bases unmatched to any gene: 4.

The chain uses TRBV4-1 and TRBJ2-3; weak D call: TRBD2 (6 bases). The CDR3 totals 13 residues. Germline V gene lookup returns CDR1 MGHRA and CDR2 YSYEKL. Trimming took off 4 bases at V and 5 bases at J, with 10 bases between the two ends. The CDR3 spells CASSPAGGDTQYF. CDR3 sequence (DNA): TGCGCCAGCAGCCCCGCCGGGGGAGATACGCAGTATTTT.

The chain joins TRBV24-1 to TRBJ2-2; 13 bases match TRBD2. The CDR3 loop spans 18 amino acids. Looked up from germline, CDR1 is KGHDR and CDR2 is SFDVKD. J lost 5 bases, V lost 1 base, and 6 bases had no gene match. CDR3 nucleotide sequence: TGTGCCACCAGTGATTTTCGAGGGACTAGCGGGATTACCGGGGAGCTGTTTTTT. Its translation is CATSDFRGTSGITGELFF.

The chain employs TRBV20-1 and TRBJ1-5; 8 positions agree with TRBD1. CDR3 length: 14 residues. V was clipped by 5 bases and J by 2 bases; unmatched bases: 5. CDR1 and CDR2 (germline): DFQATT, SNEGSKA (reference sequence). CDR3 region: CSAHQGAGNQPQHF. The DNA for the CDR3 is TGCAGTGCTCACCAGGGGGCAGGCAATCAGCCCCAGCATTTT.

V gene TRBV25-1 combines with J gene TRBJ1-5; a weak D match, TRBD1 (5 bases). This CDR3 is built from 16 residues. V lost 4 bases to trimming and J lost 0 bases, with 13 bases between them. Germline V gene data show CDR1 as MGHDK and CDR2 as SYGVNS. This CDR3 is CASSGPGGNSNQPQHF. Written as DNA, the CDR3 is TGTGCCAGCAGTGGCCCTGGGGGTAATAGCAATCAGCCCCAGCATTTT.